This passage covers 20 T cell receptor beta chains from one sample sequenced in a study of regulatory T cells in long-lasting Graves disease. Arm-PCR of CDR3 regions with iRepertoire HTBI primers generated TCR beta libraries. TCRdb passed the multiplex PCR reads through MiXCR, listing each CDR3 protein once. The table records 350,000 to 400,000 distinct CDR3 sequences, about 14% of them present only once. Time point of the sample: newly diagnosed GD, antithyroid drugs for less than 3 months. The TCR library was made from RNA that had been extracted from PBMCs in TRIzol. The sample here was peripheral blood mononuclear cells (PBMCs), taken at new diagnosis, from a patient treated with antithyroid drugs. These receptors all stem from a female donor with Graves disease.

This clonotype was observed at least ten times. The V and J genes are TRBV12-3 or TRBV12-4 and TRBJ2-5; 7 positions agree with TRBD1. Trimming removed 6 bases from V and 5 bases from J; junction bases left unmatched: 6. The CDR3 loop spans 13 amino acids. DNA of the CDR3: TGTGCCAGCAGCGAACAGGGGTGGGAGACCCAGTACTTC. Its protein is CASSEQGWETQYF.

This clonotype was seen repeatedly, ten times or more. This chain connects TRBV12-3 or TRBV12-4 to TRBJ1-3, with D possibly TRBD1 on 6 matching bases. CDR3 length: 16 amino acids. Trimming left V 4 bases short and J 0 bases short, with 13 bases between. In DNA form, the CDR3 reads TGTGCCAGCAGTTCAATCGGACAGAGCTCTGGAAACACCATATATTTT. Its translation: CASSSIGQSSGNTIYF.

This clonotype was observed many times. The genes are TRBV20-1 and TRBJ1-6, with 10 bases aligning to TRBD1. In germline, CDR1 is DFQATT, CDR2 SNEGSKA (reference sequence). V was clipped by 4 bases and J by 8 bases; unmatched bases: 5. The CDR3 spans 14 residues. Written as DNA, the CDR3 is TGCAGTGCTACCCCCGGGACAGGGGATTCACCCCTCCACTTT. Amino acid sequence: CSATPGTGDSPLHF.

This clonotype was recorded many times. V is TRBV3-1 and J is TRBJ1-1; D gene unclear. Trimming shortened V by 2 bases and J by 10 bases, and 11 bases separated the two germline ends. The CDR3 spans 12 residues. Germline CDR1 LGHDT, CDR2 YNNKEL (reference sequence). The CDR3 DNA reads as TGTGCCAGCAGCCAAAAGGTGAGCGTAGCTTTCTTT. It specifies CASSQKVSVAFF.

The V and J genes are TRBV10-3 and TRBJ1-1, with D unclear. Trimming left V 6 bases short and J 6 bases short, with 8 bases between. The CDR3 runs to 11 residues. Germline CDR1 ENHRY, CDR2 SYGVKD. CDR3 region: CAIRTESEAFF. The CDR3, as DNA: TGTGCCATCAGGACCGAATCTGAAGCTTTCTTT.

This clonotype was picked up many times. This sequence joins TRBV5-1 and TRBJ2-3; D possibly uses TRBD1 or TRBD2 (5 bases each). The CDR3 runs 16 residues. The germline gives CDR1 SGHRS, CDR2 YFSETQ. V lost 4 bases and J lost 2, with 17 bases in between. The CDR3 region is CASSEGYSRNTDTQYF. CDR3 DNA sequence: TGCGCCAGCAGCGAGGGGTATTCGCGGAACACAGATACGCAGTATTTT. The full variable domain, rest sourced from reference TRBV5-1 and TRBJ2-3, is KAGVTQTPRYLIKTRGQQVTLSCSPISGHRSVSWYQQTPGQGLQFLFEYFSETQRNKGNFPGRFSGRQFSNSRSEMNVSTLELGDSALYLCASSEGYSRNTDTQYFGPGTRLTVL.

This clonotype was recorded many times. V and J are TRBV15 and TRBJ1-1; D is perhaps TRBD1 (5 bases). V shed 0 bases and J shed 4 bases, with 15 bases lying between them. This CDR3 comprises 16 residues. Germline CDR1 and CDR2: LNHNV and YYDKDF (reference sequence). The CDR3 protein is CATSRDQHRLGTEAFF. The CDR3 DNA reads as TGTGCCACCAGCAGAGATCAACACAGGTTAGGCACTGAAGCTTTCTTT.

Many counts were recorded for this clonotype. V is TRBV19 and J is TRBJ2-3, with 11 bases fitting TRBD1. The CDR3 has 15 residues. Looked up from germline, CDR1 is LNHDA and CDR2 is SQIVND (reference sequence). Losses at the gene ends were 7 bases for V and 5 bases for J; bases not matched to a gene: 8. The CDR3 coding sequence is TGTGCCAGTAAAGTCGGACAGGGGGCGGGAGATACGCAGTATTTT. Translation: CASKVGQGAGDTQYF.

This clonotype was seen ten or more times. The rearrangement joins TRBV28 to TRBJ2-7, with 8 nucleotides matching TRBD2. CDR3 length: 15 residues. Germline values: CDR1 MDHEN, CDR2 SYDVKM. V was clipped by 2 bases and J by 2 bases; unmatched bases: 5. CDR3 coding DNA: TGTGCCAGCAGTTTACCCGGGACTAGGGCCTACGAGCAGTACTTC. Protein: CASSLPGTRAYEQYF.

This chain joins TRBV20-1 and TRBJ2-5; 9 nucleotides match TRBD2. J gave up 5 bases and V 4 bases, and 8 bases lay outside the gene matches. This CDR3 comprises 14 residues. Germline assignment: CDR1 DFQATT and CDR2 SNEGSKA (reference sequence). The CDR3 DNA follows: TGCAGTGCTACGTTAGCGGGAGCTAGGGAGACCCAGTACTTC. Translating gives CSATLAGARETQYF.

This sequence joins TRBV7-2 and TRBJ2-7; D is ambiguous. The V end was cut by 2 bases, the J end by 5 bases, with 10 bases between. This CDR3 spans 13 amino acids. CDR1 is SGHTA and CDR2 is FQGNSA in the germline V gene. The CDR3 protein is CASSLRVLHEQYF. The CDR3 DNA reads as TGTGCCAGCAGCTTAAGGGTACTCCACGAGCAGTACTTC.

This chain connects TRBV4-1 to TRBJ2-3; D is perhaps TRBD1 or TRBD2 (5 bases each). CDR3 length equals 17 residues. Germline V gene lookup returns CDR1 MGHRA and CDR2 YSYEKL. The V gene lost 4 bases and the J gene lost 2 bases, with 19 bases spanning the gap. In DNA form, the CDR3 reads TGCGCCAGCAGCCCCTCGGATGAGGGGCACTACACAGATACGCAGTATTTT. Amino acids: CASSPSDEGHYTDTQYF.

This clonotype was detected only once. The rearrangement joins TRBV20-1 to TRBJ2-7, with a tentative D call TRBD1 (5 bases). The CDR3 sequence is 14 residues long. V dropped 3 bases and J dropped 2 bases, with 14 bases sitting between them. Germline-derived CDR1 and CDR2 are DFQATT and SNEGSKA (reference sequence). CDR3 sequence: CSARAPGLAYEQYF. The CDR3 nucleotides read TGCAGTGCTAGGGCGCCAGGGTTAGCCTACGAGCAGTACTTC.

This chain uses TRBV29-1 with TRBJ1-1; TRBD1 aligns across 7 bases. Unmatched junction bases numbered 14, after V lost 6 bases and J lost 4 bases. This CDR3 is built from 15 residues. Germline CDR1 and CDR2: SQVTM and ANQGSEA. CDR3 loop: CSVLGLTGMGTEAFF. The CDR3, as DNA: TGCAGCGTCCTCGGCTTGACAGGGATGGGCACTGAAGCTTTCTTT.

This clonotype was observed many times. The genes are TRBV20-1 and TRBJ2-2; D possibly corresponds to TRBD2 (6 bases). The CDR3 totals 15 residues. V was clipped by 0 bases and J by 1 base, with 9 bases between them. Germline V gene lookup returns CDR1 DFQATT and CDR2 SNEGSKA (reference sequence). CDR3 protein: CSARDAGRNTGELFF. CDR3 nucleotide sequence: TGCAGTGCTAGAGATGCGGGGAGGAACACCGGGGAGCTGTTTTTT.

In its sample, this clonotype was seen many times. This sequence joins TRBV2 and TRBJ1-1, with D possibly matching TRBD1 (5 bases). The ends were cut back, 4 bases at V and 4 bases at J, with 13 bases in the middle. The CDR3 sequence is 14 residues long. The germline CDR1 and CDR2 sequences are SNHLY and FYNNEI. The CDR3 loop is CASSVVAGVTEAFF. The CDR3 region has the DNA TGTGCCAGCAGTGTGGTGGCGGGGGTCACTGAAGCTTTCTTT.

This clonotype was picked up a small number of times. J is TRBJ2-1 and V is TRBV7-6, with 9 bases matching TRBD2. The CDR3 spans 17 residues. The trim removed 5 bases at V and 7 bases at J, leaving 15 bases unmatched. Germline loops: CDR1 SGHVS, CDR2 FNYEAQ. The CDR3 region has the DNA TGTGCCAGCAGCCCAAGGATTTGGAGCGGGGGGAAAAATGAGCAGTTCTTC. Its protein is CASSPRIWSGGKNEQFF.

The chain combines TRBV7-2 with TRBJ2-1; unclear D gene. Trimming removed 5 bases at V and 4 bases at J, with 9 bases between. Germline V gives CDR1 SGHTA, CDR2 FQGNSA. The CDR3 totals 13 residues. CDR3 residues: CASSPGPYNEQFF. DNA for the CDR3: TGTGCCAGCAGCCCCGGGCCTTACAATGAGCAGTTCTTC.

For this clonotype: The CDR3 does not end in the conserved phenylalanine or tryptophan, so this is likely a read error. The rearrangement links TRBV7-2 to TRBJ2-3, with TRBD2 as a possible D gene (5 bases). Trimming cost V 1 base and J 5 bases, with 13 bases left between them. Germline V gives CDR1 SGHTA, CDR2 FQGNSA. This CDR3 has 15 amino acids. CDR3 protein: CASSLGTGFGDTQYS. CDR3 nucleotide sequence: TGTGCCAGCAGCTTAGGGACGGGATTCGGAGATACGCAGTATTCT.

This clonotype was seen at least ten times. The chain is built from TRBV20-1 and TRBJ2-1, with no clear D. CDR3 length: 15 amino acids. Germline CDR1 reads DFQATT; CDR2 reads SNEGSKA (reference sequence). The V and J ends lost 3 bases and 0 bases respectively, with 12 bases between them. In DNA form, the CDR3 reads TGCAGTGCTAGTAGTCAGACCTCCTCCTACAATGAGCAGTTCTTC. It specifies CSASSQTSSYNEQFF.